This TCR beta chain was retrieved from a study of blood T cell repertoires in COVID-19. The CDR3 contains 15 residues. V lost 5 bases and J lost 11, with 19 bases in between. Germline loops: CDR1 SGHTA, CDR2 FQGNSA. Data came from immunoSEQ multiplex PCR; TCRdb stores just in-frame clones and leaves some out. The sample yields a few hundred thousand clones, about 88% seen once. The count of this clone is one. The chain recombines TRBV7-2 with TRBJ1-6, with TRBD1 as a possible D gene (6 bases). The sequence derives from a woman between 18 and 30 years old who had been exposed to COVID-19. The sample comprised PBMCs or T cells enriched from blood (not recorded which). The CDR3: CASSLGGPGGPPLHF. The CDR3 nucleotides are TGTGCCAGCAGCCTCGGGGGCCCCGGGGGGCCACCCCTCCACTTT.